A selection of T cell receptor beta chains follows, all from one sample in a study of blood T cell repertoires in COVID-19. Generated by immunoSEQ multiplex PCR, the TCRdb table keeps only in-frame clones and is missing some. The sample carries about 100,000 clones, less than 90% recorded once. Sequencing used peripheral blood. These receptors all come from an elderly man with acute or convalescent COVID-19. Each CDR3 is given with its conserved first and last residue. D genes are given only for firm matches. Clone size appears in some rows only: once, few, many, or a class for an expanded clone.

J | D | size | V | DNA | CDR3
TRBJ2-7 | NA | NA | TRBV30 | TGTGCCTGGGTTACGTTGAGGGAGCAGTACTTC | CAWVTLREQYF
TRBJ2-1 | TRBD2 | NA | TRBV29-1 | TGCAGCGGATCTAGCGGGAGTCTGAATGAGCAGTTCTTC | CSGSSGSLNEQFF
TRBJ1-5 | NA | NA | TRBV7-2 | TGTGCCAGCAGCTTAGGAGGCGTCAACAATCAGCCCCAGCATTTT | CASSLGGVNNQPQHF
TRBJ2-3 | TRBD2 | NA | TRBV5-4 | TGTGCCAGCAGGCCGGGACTAGATACAGATACGCAGTATTTT | CASRPGLDTDTQYF
TRBJ2-5 | NA | NA | TRBV5-4 | TGTGCCAGCAGCTCCACTGGGGGCTGGGAGACCCAGTACTTC | CASSSTGGWETQYF
TRBJ2-7 | NA | NA | TRBV5-4 | TGTGCCAGCAGCTTGGGGGGGACTGGTTACGAGCAGTACTTC | CASSLGGTGYEQYF
TRBJ1-1 | TRBD1 | once | TRBV7-8 | TGTGCCAGCAGCTTTAACGCCAGGGGGACGGTCCCCGAGTGGACTGAAGCTTTCTTT | CASSFNARGTVPEWTEAFF
TRBJ2-5 | NA | NA | TRBV13 | TGTGCCAGCAGCTTAGGGCAGGGCCAAGAGACCCAGTACTTC | CASSLGQGQETQYF
TRBJ2-1 | NA | NA | TRBV6-5 | TGTGCCAGCAGTTACGATATTGTTGTGAGCGAGCAGTTCTTC | CASSYDIVVSEQFF
TRBJ1-3 | NA | NA | TRBV2 | TGTGCCAGCAGTTACTTCGCGGGCCGCACGGGAAACACCATATATTTT | CASSYFAGRTGNTIYF
TRBJ2-5 | TRBD2 | NA | TRBV2 | TGTGCCAGCAGTGGGGCGGGAGTGGCCCAGTACTTC | CASSGAGVAQYF
TRBJ1-1 | NA | NA | TRBV3-1/TRBV3-2 | TGTGCCAGCAGCCGGGACACTGGGACTGAAGCTTTCTTT | CASSRDTGTEAFF
TRBJ2-7 | NA | once | TRBV6-2/TRBV6-3 | TGTGCCAGCAGTCCCCTAGGTGTTTCCTACGAGCAGTACTTC | CASSPLGVSYEQYF
TRBJ2-3 | TRBD2 | NA | TRBV9 | TGTGCCAGCAGCGGGAAGGGACTAGCGGGAAATCAAGATACGCAGTATTTT | CASSGKGLAGNQDTQYF
TRBJ2-1 | NA | NA | TRBV19 | TGTGCCAGTAGTATAGACAAGAGCTCCTACAATGAGCAGTTCTTC | CASSIDKSSYNEQFF
TRBJ1-6 | TRBD1 | NA | TRBV7-2 | TGTGCCAGCAGGCTCAACCATAACAGGGGAATAGGTTCACCCCTCCACTTT | CASRLNHNRGIGSPLHF
TRBJ2-3 | TRBD2 | NA | TRBV19 | TGTGCCAGTTCGCAAGGGAGGGACACAGATACGCAGTATTTT | CASSQGRDTDTQYF
TRBJ2-1 | NA | NA | TRBV11-3 | TGTGCCAGCAGCCTGGGAGGGGGGTCCTACAATGAGCAGTTCTTC | CASSLGGGSYNEQFF
TRBJ1-5 | TRBD1 | once | TRBV24-1 | TGTGCCACCAGTGGACAGGGTCATCAGCCCCAGCATTTT | CATSGQGHQPQHF
TRBJ2-3 | NA | NA | TRBV7-8 | TGTGCCAGCAGGGTTAGCGGCAGCACAGATACGCAGTATTTT | CASRVSGSTDTQYF
TRBJ2-3 | NA | NA | TRBV4-3 | TGCGCCAGCAGCCAAGATCGGCGGGAAATGAGCACAGATACGCAGTATTTT | CASSQDRREMSTDTQYF
TRBJ2-1 | TRBD2 | NA | TRBV5-1 | TGCGCCAGCAGCGTCTGGCGGGAGGCCCCTGAGCAGTTCTTC | CASSVWREAPEQFF
TRBJ2-6 | NA | NA | TRBV11-3 | TGTGCCAGCAGCTCAGGGGTCTCTGGGGCCAACGTCCTGACTTTC | CASSSGVSGANVLTF
TRBJ2-3 | TRBD2 | NA | TRBV2 | TGTGCCAGCAGTGAAATGCTTAGCGGGAGAGGAGATACGCAGTATTTT | CASSEMLSGRGDTQYF
TRBJ2-6 | NA | NA | TRBV16 | TGTGCCAGCACCAACAGCCGTTCCGGGGCCAACGTCCTGACTTTC | CASTNSRSGANVLTF
TRBJ2-1 | NA | NA | TRBV7-2 | TGTGCCAGCACCCGTTCCGGGACAAATCAGGATGAGCAGTTCTTC | CASTRSGTNQDEQFF
TRBJ2-1 | TRBD2 | NA | TRBV27 | TGTGCCAGCGGGCTAGCGGGAGGGCCCTACAATGAGCAGTTCTTC | CASGLAGGPYNEQFF
TRBJ2-5 | TRBD1 | NA | TRBV19 | TGTGCCAGTAGTATCCGACAGGGGAGAGAGACCCAGTACTTC | CASSIRQGRETQYF
TRBJ2-3 | NA | NA | TRBV28 | TGTGCCAGCAGTTTAGTGGTAGCGGCTAGCACAGATACGCAGTATTTT | CASSLVVAASTDTQYF
TRBJ1-5 | NA | NA | TRBV28 | TGTGCCAGCAGTTTATTCCAGGGTTCTTATAGCAATCAGCCCCAGCATTTT | CASSLFQGSYSNQPQHF
TRBJ1-1 | NA | NA | TRBV9 | TGTGCCAGCAGCTTCCGGGACACAAACACTGAAGCTTTCTTT | CASSFRDTNTEAFF
TRBJ2-7 | TRBD1 | NA | TRBV12-5 | TGTGCTAGTGGGCCAGGCGACAGGGGTTATGGAGGCTCCTACGAGCAGTACTTC | CASGPGDRGYGGSYEQYF
TRBJ2-7 | TRBD1 | NA | TRBV7-2 | TGTGCCAGCAGCCCGAAGACAGGGGGCTATGACGAGCAGTACTTC | CASSPKTGGYDEQYF
TRBJ2-3 | NA | NA | TRBV19 | TGTGCCAGTAGCACCGGGACAAAAAGCACAGATACGCAGTATTTT | CASSTGTKSTDTQYF
TRBJ1-2 | NA | NA | TRBV4-1 | TGCGCCAGCAGCCCCGATGTGCCAGAATTGCGGCTCTACGGCTACACCTTC | CASSPDVPELRLYGYTF
TRBJ2-2 | NA | NA | TRBV24-1 | TGTGCCACCAGTGACGGGAGATTGAACACCGGGGAGCTGTTTTTT | CATSDGRLNTGELFF
TRBJ2-2 | TRBD1 | few | TRBV19 | TGTGCCAGTAGCCAGACAGGGATTACCGGGGAGCTGTTTTTT | CASSQTGITGELFF
TRBJ1-3 | NA | NA | TRBV7-2 | TGTGCCAGCAACCCCGGTGGGGGAGGTAGAAACACCATATATTTT | CASNPGGGGRNTIYF
TRBJ1-5 | NA | NA | TRBV29-1 | TGCAGCGTTGGACAGCCCAATCAGCCCCAGCATTTT | CSVGQPNQPQHF